A single sample gave rise to the 17 T cell receptor beta chains below, sequenced in a study of regulatory T cells in long-lasting Graves disease. Through Arm-PCR of CDR3 regions and iRepertoire HTBI primers, TCR beta libraries were built. TCRdb passed the multiplex PCR reads through MiXCR, listing each CDR3 protein once. This sample has 580,000 or so distinct CDR3 sequences, with 15% to 20% found just once. Specified time point: newly diagnosed GD, antithyroid drugs for less than 3 months. With RNA extracted from PBMCs as input, the TCR library was made. The same data also went into a second study, on T cells in Graves' hyperthyroidism and ophthalmopathy.

This sample comprised peripheral blood mononuclear cells (PBMCs), obtained at new diagnosis, from a patient treated with antithyroid drugs. These receptors were taken from a man between 18 and 35 years old with Graves disease.

Many counts were recorded for this clonotype. The rearrangement uses TRBV29-1 and TRBJ1-1, with TRBD1 matching 8 bases. The germline gives CDR1 SQVTM, CDR2 ANQGSEA. The V and J ends lost 3 bases and 6 bases, in that order; junction bases with no gene match: 9. This CDR3 is built from 14 residues. CDR3 sequence: CSVEGTGQGSEAFF. CDR3 in DNA: TGCAGCGTTGAGGGGACAGGACAGGGTTCTGAAGCTTTCTTT. Full variable domain (rest looked up from reference TRBV29-1 and TRBJ1-1): SAVISQKPSRDICQRGTSLTIQCQVDSQVTMMFWYRQQPGQSLTLIATANQGSEATYESGFVIDKFPISRPNLTFSTLTVSNMSPEDSSIYLCSVEGTGQGSEAFFGQGTRLTVV.

The chain joins TRBV30 to TRBJ1-2, with D unresolved. Germline CDR1 and CDR2: GTSNPN and SVGIG (reference sequence). This CDR3 contains 13 residues. V was trimmed by 4 bases and J by 2 bases, leaving 11 bases between them. CDR3 in amino acids: CAWNRDGNYGYTF. For the CDR3, the DNA is TGTGCCTGGAATCGGGATGGAAACTATGGCTACACCTTC. Full variable domain (remainder filled in from reference TRBV30 and TRBJ1-2): SQTIHQWPATLVQPVGSPLSLECTVEGTSNPNLYWYRQAAGRGLQLLFYSVGIGQISSEVPQNLSASRPQDRQFILSSKKLLLSDSGFYLCAWNRDGNYGYTFGSGTRLTVV.

This clonotype was seen only a few times. V is TRBV20-1 and J is TRBJ2-7; 8 nucleotides align to TRBD2. The CDR3 contains 14 residues. Germline V gene lookup returns CDR1 DFQATT and CDR2 SNEGSKA (reference sequence). The CDR3 nucleotides read TGCAGGGCGATCCCAGCGGGAGAATCCTACGAGCAGTACTTC. Amino acid sequence: CRAIPAGESYEQYF.

The CDR3 coding sequence is TGTGCCAGCAGCTACCCTTCTTGGGGGACCTCCTACGAGCAGTACTTC. It yields the protein CASSYPSWGTSYEQYF. J is TRBJ2-7 and V is TRBV5-6; D may match TRBD1 or TRBD2 (5 bases each). V shed 3 bases and J shed 0 bases, with 16 bases lying between them. The germline V gene encodes CDR1 SGHDT and CDR2 YYEEEE. This CDR3 contains 16 residues.

This clonotype occurred a few times. The genes are TRBV27 and TRBJ2-3; D is ambiguous. Trimming stripped 0 bases from V and 4 bases from J, with 8 bases between. In germline, CDR1 is MNHEY, CDR2 SMNVEV (reference sequence). This CDR3 is 14 amino acids long. In nucleotides, the CDR3 is TGTGCCAGCAGTTTATCTTACGTCGCAGATACGCAGTATTTT. Translation gives CASSLSYVADTQYF.

This clonotype came up many times. The chain combines TRBV15 with TRBJ1-2; unclear D gene. The CDR3 covers 15 residues. Germline V gene sequence: CDR1 LNHNV, CDR2 YYDKDF (reference sequence). V lost 0 bases, J lost 2 bases, and 10 bases lay in between. The CDR3: CATSREGAGNYGYTF. For the CDR3, the DNA is TGTGCCACCAGCAGAGAGGGTGCAGGAAACTATGGCTACACCTTC.

This clonotype was detected only a few times. The chain links TRBV3-1 to TRBJ1-4, with unresolved D. This CDR3 region has 13 residues. Germline assignment: CDR1 LGHDT and CDR2 YNNKEL (reference sequence). The V gene lost 4 bases and the J gene lost 8 bases, with 11 bases spanning the gap. The CDR3 region is CASSRTAGEKLFF. The CDR3 coding sequence is TGTGCCAGCAGCCGGACCGCCGGGGAAAAACTGTTTTTT.

This clonotype was counted only a few times. The V call is TRBV20-1, the J call TRBJ2-1; 10 nucleotides line up with TRBD1. Germline V lookup: CDR1 DFQATT, CDR2 SNEGSKA (reference sequence). V trimming: 6 bases; J trimming: 7 bases; junction bases outside the gene matches: 9. The CDR3 is 14 residues long. The CDR3 is CSAEYGQGGNEQFF. The CDR3 DNA reads as TGCAGTGCCGAATATGGACAGGGGGGAAATGAGCAGTTCTTC.

This clonotype came up a few times. The chain has TRBV3-1 and TRBJ1-1, with D perhaps TRBD1 (5 bases). Germline loops: CDR1 LGHDT, CDR2 YNNKEL (reference sequence). V was clipped by 2 bases and J by 6 bases, with 19 bases between them. The CDR3 spans 16 residues. CDR3 nucleotide sequence: TGTGCCAGCAGCCAAAGACACAGGCAGTACTTTTCTGAAGCTTTCTTT. Translating it yields CASSQRHRQYFSEAFF.

This sequence joins TRBV9 and TRBJ2-2, with 10 nucleotides matching TRBD2. The ends lost 4 bases at V and 4 bases at J; junction bases unmatched: 4. CDR3 length: 15 residues. Germline values: CDR1 SGDLS, CDR2 YYNGEE. CDR3 sequence reads: CASSQREGLTGELFF. CDR3 nucleotide sequence: TGTGCCAGCAGCCAGCGGGAGGGCCTCACCGGGGAGCTGTTTTTT. Full variable domain (remainder filled in from reference TRBV9 and TRBJ2-2): DSGVTQTPKHLITATGQRVTLRCSPRSGDLSVYWYQQSLDQGLQFLIQYYNGEERAKGNILERFSAQQFPDLHSELNLSSLELGDSALYFCASSQREGLTGELFFGEGSRLTVL.

This clonotype has a handful of counts. The chain links TRBV6-2 or TRBV6-3 to TRBJ2-2; TRBD2 matches 7 bases. The CDR3 contains 17 residues. CDR1 is MNHEY and CDR2 is SVGEGT in the germline V gene. V lost 5 bases to trimming and J lost 2 bases; unmatched junction nucleotides: 11. The CDR3 region is CASSVYLSGINTGELFF. Written as DNA, the CDR3 is TGTGCCAGCAGTGTCTATCTGAGCGGGATAAACACCGGGGAGCTGTTTTTT.

The chain has TRBV10-2 and TRBJ2-5; 12 bases align to TRBD2. Germline V lookup: CDR1 WSHSY, CDR2 SAAADI. CDR3 length: 18 residues. With 0 bases clipped from V and 5 bases from J, the junction kept 10 bases outside the gene matches. CDR3 in DNA: TGCGCCAGCAGTGAGTCACTAGCGGGAGGCCGCCGGCGGGAGACCCAGTACTTC. It translates to CASSESLAGGRRRETQYF.

This clonotype was seen repeatedly, ten times or more. V is TRBV29-1 and J is TRBJ1-2; D is possibly TRBD1 (5 bases). The ends were cut back, 0 bases at V and 4 bases at J, with 12 bases in the middle. Germline CDR1 and CDR2: SQVTM and ANQGSEA. This CDR3 spans 14 amino acids. The CDR3 bases are TGCAGCGTTGAAGATGGGTACCAGGGCTATGGCTACACCTTC. Encoded protein: CSVEDGYQGYGYTF.

This clonotype was observed many times. The J gene is TRBJ1-2, the V gene TRBV12-3 or TRBV12-4, with a tentative D call TRBD1 (6 bases). The CDR3 contains 16 residues. V lost 6 bases, J lost 4 bases, and 21 bases lay in between. CDR3 nucleotides: TGTGCCAGCAGCACCTCCCCGGGGGGGCGAACCTATGGCTACACCTTC. This sequence encodes CASSTSPGGRTYGYTF.

This clonotype has only a few counts. The chain has TRBV6-1 and TRBJ2-7; TRBD1 is a possible D gene (5 bases). Germline V gene lookup returns CDR1 MNHNS and CDR2 SASEGT. V lost 6 bases, J lost 5 bases, and 11 bases lay in between. The length of the CDR3 is 12 residues. This CDR3 is CASSRATDEQYF. The CDR3 region has the DNA TGTGCCAGCAGCAGGGCTACCGACGAGCAGTACTTC.

The table lists this clonotype with a few counts. The rearrangement joins TRBV6-1 to TRBJ1-1; 7 bases agree with TRBD1. The CDR3 covers 14 residues. Unmatched junction bases numbered 7, after V lost 5 bases and J lost 4 bases. Per the germline V gene, CDR1 is MNHNS and CDR2 is SASEGT. DNA for the CDR3: TGTGCCAGCAGTCAAACCCCAGGGGGCACTGAAGCTTTCTTT. This sequence encodes CASSQTPGGTEAFF.

This clonotype was counted ten times or more. The V call is TRBV7-9, the J call TRBJ2-4; 7 bases map to TRBD1. Germline V gene data show CDR1 as SEHNR and CDR2 as FQNEAQ (reference sequence). V trimming: 2 bases; J trimming: 8 bases; junction bases outside the gene matches: 3. The CDR3 runs 13 residues. The CDR3 protein is CASSLRGPDIQYF. The CDR3, as DNA: TGTGCCAGCAGCTTAAGGGGGCCCGACATTCAGTACTTC.